This T cell receptor (beta chain) was found in a study of T cells in Graves' hyperthyroidism and ophthalmopathy. Germline-derived CDR1 and CDR2 are SGHAT and FQNNGV. V shed 4 bases and J 8 bases; nucleotides not matched to a gene: 10. The CDR3 is 16 residues long. Among the patients, aged 18 to 65, hyperthyroidism was newly diagnosed and had lasted under 2 months. Authors of the study amplified TCR beta CDR3 regions from RNA transcripts. Using the HTBI primer set, a first-round RT-PCR was run on the TCR CDR3. TCRdb fed the multiplex PCR reads into MiXCR, producing one record per CDR3 protein. The sample includes over 700,000 distinct CDR3 sequences, 18% of them seen just once.

This rearrangement joins TRBV11-2 to TRBJ1-6, with 8 bases fitting TRBD1. Sequencing used blood. This TCR was sampled from a woman between 50 and 59 years old with Graves' hyperthyroidism that later progressed to Graves' ophthalmopathy. CDR3 sequence: CASSSGAGGPDSPLHF. The DNA for the CDR3 is TGTGCCAGCAGCTCCGGGGCAGGGGGCCCAGATTCACCCCTCCACTTT.